The present entry profiles one T cell receptor (beta chain) with its context. Its antigen is unknown. No qualities accompany the bases; no much larger clone lies one base away. The CDR3 regions of human TCRbeta chains were analyzed by immunosequencing. For the original study's pipeline: TCRs in the repertoires were compared against a reference library of SARS-CoV-2-specific TCRs that had been generated with the MIRA antigen-specificity platform. Breadth was defined as the fraction of unique TCRs that were SARS-CoV-2-associated, and depth was defined as the fraction of total T cells that were SARS-CoV-2-associated. Using the MIRA data, every spike-specific TCR was mapped to the spike region that the TCR reacted to and assigned to either a CD4 or a CD8 class. Log10-transformed breadth and depth values were compared by one-way ANOVA with Sidak's multiple comparisons tests. TCRdb took this table from immuneACCESS and kept in-frame rearrangements with V and J called. Such tables lack part of the clones; where checked against another copy, unresolved V genes explain under half of the gap, and the rest is unexplained. The V and J calls and clone size were taken over from that table, and D and trimming were inferred from the DNA. The sample table lists about 78,000 clones, 88% of them with a count of one. The ten largest clones capture approximately 4.8% of the sample.

Clipping removes 2 bases from V and 1 base from J, with 0 as the unmatched junction base count. Measured from the cysteine to the phenylalanine, the CDR3 is 14 residues long. Only the CDR3 part of the read is kept: 42 bases, read in frame from the first base. CDR1 and CDR2, looked up from the germline V gene, are SGHRS and YFSETQ. The time point label on this specimen signifies: baseline before first vaccination. The treatment or condition label, as the study defines it: meningococcal conjugate vaccine given as trial control. The vaccinee samples were drawn from two UK trials, COV001 and COV002, one of which was a single-blind randomized controlled phase 2/3 trial testing AZD1222 (ChAdOx1 nCoV-19) in healthy adults. Trial participant PBMC samples were collected at day 0 and day 28 after the second dose for TCRbeta chain sequencing. This specimen comes from a study of T cell responses to AZD1222 COVID-19 vaccine (TCRdb year 2021). Background on the whole study: TCR sequencing covered 230 to 250 trial participants: around 210 given two doses of AZD1222 and 26 given two doses of MenACWY control vaccine. Trial participants were enrolled by age into 18-55, 56-69 and 70-plus year subgroups, with 148, 28 and 57 TCR-sequenced participants respectively. The research as a whole found: Most participants were white British and females outnumbered males, and the authors suggested that clonal diversity may have been underestimated. Conclusions about previously exposed vaccinees are limited because only six or seven AZD1222 recipients were SARS-CoV-2 seropositive at baseline. Nearly half of unique spike-specific TCRs reportedly recognized epitopes outside regions mutated in the B.1.351 and B.1.1.7 variants. No day 14 peak-response samples were available, so repertoires were characterized only after the peak T cell response. The vaccine-associated CD4 TCRs covered the entire spike protein, and the dominant responses fell in regions 160-218 and 743-854. Spike-specific TCR breadth and depth rose significantly after two AZD1222 doses compared with day 0 and with MenACWY recipients. The 56-69-year group was small, and its depth increase did not reach significance, likely because of low power.

This receptor was obtained from an adult in good health. Recombination joined TRBV5-1 with TRBJ2-4; 7 central nucleotides agree with TRBD2. This specimen was peripheral blood, taken on day 0 of MenACWY control vaccination. The DNA is as follows: TGCGCCAGCAGCTTTAGCGGGGCCAAAAACATTCAGTACTTC. Its product reads: CASSFSGAKNIQYF.